A single sample is the source of the 6 T cell receptor beta chains below, sequenced in a study of T cell responses to AZD1222 COVID-19 vaccine. Clones were read by immunoSEQ multiplex PCR, and TCRdb kept only the in-frame ones, dropping some. The table has 90,000 to 130,000 clones, roughly 92% seen once. The starting material was peripheral blood, obtained 28 days after the second AZD1222 dose. The receptors were sampled from an adult who received the AZD1222 COVID-19 vaccine.

This clone was counted between two and nine times. The J gene is TRBJ1-4, the V gene TRBV9; D is unclear. CDR1 is SGDLS, CDR2 YYNGEE, per germline. V was trimmed by 7 bases and J by 12 bases, leaving 10 bases between them. The CDR3 length is 10 residues. The CDR3 DNA sequence: TGTGCCAGCGGAGAGGTTCAACTGTTTTTT. It specifies CASGEVQLFF.

The chain employs TRBV5-4 and TRBJ2-3, with D tentatively TRBD1 (5 bases). CDR3 length equals 14 residues. Germline V gene data show CDR1 as SGHNT and CDR2 as YYREEE (reference sequence). With 3 bases removed from V and 0 bases from J, the gap between germline ends came to 8 bases. The DNA of the CDR3 is TGTGCCAGCAGCTCGGACACCAGCACAGATACGCAGTATTTT. This gives the protein CASSSDTSTDTQYF. Based on the CDR3 plus reference TRBV5-4 and TRBJ2-3, the full variable domain is ETGVTQSPTHLIKTRGQQVTLRCSSQSGHNTVSWYQQALGQGPQFIFQYYREEENGRGNFPPRFSGLQFPNYSSELNVNALELDDSALYLCASSSDTSTDTQYFGPGTRLTVL.

The chain is built from TRBV3-1 (or the pseudogene TRBV3-2) and TRBJ1-4; D is uncertain. The CDR3 runs to 14 residues. V gave up 0 bases and J gave up 4 bases, with 6 bases separating them. Per the germline V gene, CDR1 is LGHDT and CDR2 is YNNKEL (reference sequence). CDR3 region: CASSQDRSNEKLFF. The CDR3 bases are TGTGCCAGCAGCCAAGATCGGAGTAATGAAAAACTGTTTTTT.

This chain uses TRBV19 with TRBJ1-1; 12 bases map to TRBD1. The germline CDR1 and CDR2 sequences are LNHDA and SQIVND (reference sequence). This CDR3 is built from 16 residues. Trimming removed 1 base from V and 5 bases from J; junction bases left unmatched: 5. The CDR3: CASSIVGGQGATEAFF. CDR3 nucleotide sequence: TGTGCCAGTAGTATAGTCGGGGGACAGGGGGCAACTGAAGCTTTCTTT. The variable domain in full, with the rest retrieved from reference TRBV19 and TRBJ1-1, is DGGITQSPKYLFRKEGQNVTLSCEQNLNHDAMYWYRQDPGQGLRLIYYSQIVNDFQKGDIAEGYSVSREKKESFPLTVTSAQKNPTAFYLCASSIVGGQGATEAFFGQGTRLTVV.

The chain uses TRBV5-1 and TRBJ1-2; the D gene is possibly TRBD1 (5 bases). V dropped 3 bases and J dropped 8 bases, with 17 bases sitting between them. Germline CDR1 reads SGHRS; CDR2 reads YFSETQ. The CDR3 spans 14 residues. CDR3 bases: TGCGCCAGCAGCTATGGAGACAGTCCGGGGGGCTACACCTTC. Protein sequence: CASSYGDSPGGYTF.

As concerns this clone: A read error may account for a junction end that differs from germline. The DNA of the CDR3 is TGTGCCAGCAGTCAAGCAGGATACAATCAGCCCCAGCATTTT. Protein sequence: CASSQAGYNQPQHF. V usage is TRBV2 and J usage is TRBJ1-5; D call uncertain. Germline CDR1 reads SNHLY; CDR2 reads FYNNEI. There are 14 residues in the CDR3. The whole variable domain, filled in from reference TRBV2 and TRBJ1-5, reads EPEVTQTPSHQVTQMGQEVILRCVPISNHLYFYWYRQILGQKVEFLVSFYNNEISEKSEIFDDQFSVERPDGSNFTLKIRSTKLEDSAMYFCASSQAGYNQPQHFGDGTRLSIL.